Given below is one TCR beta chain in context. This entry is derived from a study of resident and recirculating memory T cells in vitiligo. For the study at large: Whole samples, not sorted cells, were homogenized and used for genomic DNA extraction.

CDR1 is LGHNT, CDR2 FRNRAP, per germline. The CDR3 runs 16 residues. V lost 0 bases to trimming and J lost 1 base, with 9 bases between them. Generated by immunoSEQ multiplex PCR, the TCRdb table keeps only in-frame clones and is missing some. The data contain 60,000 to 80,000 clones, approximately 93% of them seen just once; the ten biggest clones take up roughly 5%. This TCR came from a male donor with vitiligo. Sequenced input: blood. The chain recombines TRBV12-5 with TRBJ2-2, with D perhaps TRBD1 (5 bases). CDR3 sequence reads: CASGLVAGRNTGELFF. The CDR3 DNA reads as TGTGCTAGTGGTTTGGTAGCAGGGCGGAACACCGGGGAGCTGTTTTTT.